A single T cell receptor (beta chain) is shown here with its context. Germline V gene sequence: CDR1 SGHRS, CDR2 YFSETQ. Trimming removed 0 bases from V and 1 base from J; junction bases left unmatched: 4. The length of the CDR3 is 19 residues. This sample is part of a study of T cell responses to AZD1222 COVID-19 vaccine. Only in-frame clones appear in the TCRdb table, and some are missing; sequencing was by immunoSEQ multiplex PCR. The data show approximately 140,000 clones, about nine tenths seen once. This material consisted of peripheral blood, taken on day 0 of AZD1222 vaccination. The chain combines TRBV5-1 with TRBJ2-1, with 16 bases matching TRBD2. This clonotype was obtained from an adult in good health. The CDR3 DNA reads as TGCGCCAGCAGCTTGGAGCCGGGACTAGCGGGGGGGTCCTACAATGAGCAGTTCTTC. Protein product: CASSLEPGLAGGSYNEQFF.